One sample yielded the 21 T cell receptor beta chains listed below, sequenced in a study of identical twins. TCRdb re-analysed the 5' RACE reads in MiXCR, keeping a single row per CDR3 protein. There are 1.5 million to 2 million distinct CDR3 sequences in the sample; less than 35% occur only once, and around 0.25% lies in the top ten. The sample taken for sequencing was cord blood. These receptors were collected from a newborn girl in good health.

This rearrangement joins TRBV19 to TRBJ2-7; TRBD2 might be the D (5 bases). Deletions cut 7 bases from V and 4 bases from J, with 17 bases between. CDR1 and CDR2 from the germline V gene are LNHDA and SQIVND (reference sequence). The length of the CDR3 is 14 residues. This chain's CDR3 is CASIPLGSEYEQYF. In DNA, the CDR3 is TGTGCCAGTATCCCTTTAGGGAGTGAATACGAGCAGTACTTC.

This clonotype has just a few counts. The chain employs TRBV28 and TRBJ2-1, with D unresolved. This CDR3 is built from 18 residues. Germline CDR1 reads MDHEN; CDR2 reads SYDVKM. V lost 3 bases to trimming and J lost 0 bases, with 18 bases between them. The CDR3 loop is CASSFDLLEVSSYNEQFF. CDR3 bases: TGTGCCAGCAGTTTTGATCTACTTGAGGTTAGCTCCTACAATGAGCAGTTCTTC.

The CDR3 spells CASSHPSGNEQFF. DNA for the CDR3: TGCGCCAGCAGTCACCCAAGCGGGAATGAGCAGTTCTTC. This chain joins TRBV10-1 and TRBJ2-1; TRBD2 might be the D (6 bases). The V end was cut by 5 bases, the J end by 7 bases, with 12 bases between. CDR1 is WNHNN and CDR2 is SYGVQD in the germline V gene (reference sequence). The CDR3 is 13 residues long.

Worth noting for this clonotype: A much larger clone lies a single base off, so this may be a read error. The chain employs TRBV25-1 and TRBJ2-3; no clear D. The germline gives CDR1 MGHDK, CDR2 SYGVNS. The CDR3 is 13 amino acids. The CDR3 loop is CARSESQSRTQYF. The DNA for the CDR3 is TGTGCCCGCAGTGAGAGCCAGTCACGTACGCAGTATTTT.

The CDR3 reads CASSHRQGPYNEQFF. The CDR3 bases are TGTGCCAGCAGCCACCGACAGGGACCCTACAATGAGCAGTTCTTC. This chain connects TRBV7-9 to TRBJ2-1; 7 bases agree with TRBD1. Per the germline V gene, CDR1 is SEHNR and CDR2 is FQNEAQ (reference sequence). The CDR3 is 15 amino acids. The junction had 6 bases not matched to a gene; V was cut back by 5 bases and J by 2 bases. The variable domain in full, with the rest retrieved from reference TRBV7-9 and TRBJ2-1, is DTGVSQNPRHKITKRGQNVTFRCDPISEHNRLYWYRQTLGQGPEFLTYFQNEAQLEKSRLLSDRFSAERPKGSFSTLEIQRTEQGDSAMYLCASSHRQGPYNEQFFGPGTRLTVL.

In its sample, this clonotype was seen a few times. The chain links TRBV20-1 to TRBJ2-2; the D gene is possibly TRBD1 (5 bases). Germline CDR1 and CDR2: DFQATT and SNEGSKA (reference sequence). The ends were cut back, 0 bases at V and 1 base at J, with 9 bases in the middle. CDR3 length: 15 residues. CDR3: CSARDGAVNTGELFF. The CDR3 bases are TGCAGTGCTAGAGATGGGGCGGTGAACACCGGGGAGCTGTTTTTT.

This clonotype appeared once. The chain carries TRBV7-2 and TRBJ2-7; TRBD1 might be the D (6 bases). Trimming removed 4 bases from V and 0 bases from J, with 13 bases in between. This CDR3 is built from 15 residues. Germline V gene lookup returns CDR1 SGHTA and CDR2 FQGNSA. The CDR3 DNA is TGTGCCAGCAGCTACCCAAGGACAGCCTCCTACGAGCAGTACTTC. Protein: CASSYPRTASYEQYF. Filled out from reference TRBV7-2 and TRBJ2-7, the complete variable domain reads GAGVSQSPSNKVTEKGKDVELRCDPISGHTALYWYRQSLGQGLEFLIYFQGNSAPDKSGLPSDRFSAERTGGSVSTLTIQRTQQEDSAVYLCASSYPRTASYEQYFGPGTRLTVT.

This clonotype was observed a single time. The chain combines TRBV7-6 with TRBJ2-3; the match to TRBD2 covers 10 bases. This CDR3 comprises 18 residues. The J segment lost 0 bases and the V segment lost 5 bases, leaving 11 bases of the junction unmatched. CDR1 is SGHVS, CDR2 FNYEAQ, per germline. In DNA, the CDR3 is TGTGCCAGCAGCCCGAGCGGGGGGGGACCACCAAGCACAGATACGCAGTATTTT. Encoded protein: CASSPSGGGPPSTDTQYF.

The chain combines TRBV7-2 with TRBJ2-3, with 10 bases identical to TRBD2. The CDR3 totals 15 residues. V was clipped by 6 bases and J by 2 bases; unmatched bases: 5. Per germline, CDR1 SGHTA and CDR2 FQGNSA. The CDR3 nucleotides are TGTGCCAGCAGGACTAGCGGGCGATACACAGATACGCAGTATTTT. Translating gives CASRTSGRYTDTQYF.

This chain links TRBV20-1 with TRBJ2-3; D is unclear. Germline V lookup: CDR1 DFQATT, CDR2 SNEGSKA (reference sequence). Trimming removed 0 bases at V and 3 bases at J, with 13 bases between. The CDR3 extends over 15 amino acids. The DNA of the CDR3 is TGCAGTGCTAGAGATCGGCCCCTAAAGACAGATACGCAGTATTTT. Encoded protein: CSARDRPLKTDTQYF.

In this sample, this clonotype turned up a few times. V and J are TRBV27 and TRBJ2-2; 8 positions agree with TRBD2. Germline CDR1 and CDR2: MNHEY and SMNVEV (reference sequence). After removal of 2 bases from V and 4 bases from J, the junction contained 3 bases not matched to a gene. The CDR3 contains 15 residues. CDR3 residues: CASSLRSGVTGELFF. Here the CDR3 DNA reads TGTGCCAGCAGTTTACGTAGCGGGGTCACCGGGGAGCTGTTTTTT.

The V gene is TRBV14, the J gene TRBJ2-1, with D hard to call. The assigned J gene may be wrong: the sequence end matches TRBJ2-7 better. There are 16 residues in the CDR3. Germline values: CDR1 SGHDN, CDR2 FVKESK. CDR3 loop: CASSQEARISYNEQYF. The CDR3 DNA reads TGTGCCAGCAGCCAAGAGGCGCGGATCTCCTACAATGAGCAGTACTTC.

The CDR3 DNA follows: TGTGCCAGCTCACCAGAGATCCATGAGCAGTTCTTC. This sequence encodes CASSPEIHEQFF. The gene calls are TRBV18 and TRBJ2-1, with D uncertain. Germline V lookup: CDR1 KGHSH, CDR2 LQKENI. With 2 bases removed from V and 8 bases from J, the gap between germline ends came to 7 bases. The CDR3 runs to 12 residues. The full variable domain, its missing parts supplied by reference TRBV18 and TRBJ2-1, is NAGVMQNPRHLVRRRGQEARLRCSPMKGHSHVYWYRQLPEEGLKFMVYLQKENIIDESGMPKERFSAEFPKEGPSILRIQQVVRGDSAAYFCASSPEIHEQFFGPGTRLTVL.

This chain connects TRBV29-1 to TRBJ2-1; a possible D gene is TRBD1 (6 bases). CDR1 SQVTM and CDR2 ANQGSEA come from the germline V gene. This CDR3 is 12 amino acids long. V lost 8 bases to trimming and J lost 6 bases, with 14 bases between them. CDR3 protein: CSFAGQLNEQFF. The CDR3 DNA follows: TGCAGCTTTGCCGGACAGCTCAATGAGCAGTTCTTC.

The CDR3 here is CASSVALAGELDTQYF. The CDR3 DNA is TGTGCCAGCAGCGTGGCACTAGCGGGAGAATTAGATACGCAGTATTTT. The chain joins TRBV2 to TRBJ2-3; 11 bases agree with TRBD2. Germline V gene sequence: CDR1 SNHLY, CDR2 FYNNEI. V shed 6 bases and J 5 bases; nucleotides not matched to a gene: 10. The CDR3 sequence is 16 residues long.

This sequence joins TRBV20-1 and TRBJ1-2, with D maybe TRBD1 (5 bases). CDR3 length equals 14 residues. CDR1 and CDR2 (germline): DFQATT, SNEGSKA (reference sequence). The germline V and J ends were trimmed by 3 bases and 3 bases, with 14 bases remaining between them. In DNA form, the CDR3 reads TGCAGTGCTAGCACCTCAGGGAATTACTATGGCTACACCTTC. Amino acid sequence: CSASTSGNYYGYTF.

This clonotype was counted a few times. V usage is TRBV4-2 and J usage is TRBJ2-2, with D hard to call. Germline V CDR1 and CDR2: LGHNA, YNFKEQ. This CDR3 is 14 amino acids long. V lost 0 bases to trimming and J lost 7 bases, with 9 bases between them. CDR3 residues: CASSQEIRDGELFF. Here the CDR3 DNA reads TGTGCCAGCAGCCAAGAGATACGAGACGGGGAGCTGTTTTTT.

This clonotype was seen more than once but under ten times. CDR3 sequence: CASSLPGRSSGANVLTF. In DNA, the CDR3 is TGTGCCAGCAGCTTACCCGGGAGGTCCTCTGGGGCCAACGTCCTGACTTTC. This sequence joins TRBV7-9 and TRBJ2-6, with 7 bases lining up with TRBD2. The CDR3 is 17 amino acids. The ends lost 2 bases at V and 0 bases at J; junction bases unmatched: 4. Per germline, CDR1 SEHNR and CDR2 FQNEAQ (reference sequence).

This clonotype was seen a few times. The genes are TRBV28 and TRBJ1-1, with D tentatively TRBD1 (5 bases). V dropped 5 bases and J dropped 1 base, with 17 bases sitting between them. Germline CDR1 is MDHEN and CDR2 is SYDVKM. The CDR3 extends over 16 amino acids. The CDR3 is CASSHDLGAQNTEAFF. The CDR3 nucleotides are TGTGCCAGCAGTCACGACCTCGGGGCTCAGAACACTGAAGCTTTCTTT.

This clonotype was counted between two and nine times. The chain couples TRBV27 to TRBJ2-7; possible D gene TRBD1, 5 bases. With 5 bases removed from V and 1 base from J, the gap between germline ends came to 21 bases. CDR3 length: 17 amino acids. Germline V CDR1 and CDR2: MNHEY, SMNVEV (reference sequence). The CDR3 DNA reads TGTGCCAGCAGTCCGGCTTACAGGAAGCCCTCGTCCTACGAGCAGTACTTC. Protein sequence: CASSPAYRKPSSYEQYF.

The chain joins TRBV6-1 to TRBJ2-5; D is perhaps TRBD1 (5 bases). Per germline, CDR1 MNHNS and CDR2 SASEGT. This CDR3 is built from 17 residues. The ends were cut back, 2 bases at V and 0 bases at J, with 16 bases in the middle. CDR3 protein: CASSERWGREYQETQYF. The CDR3 bases are TGTGCCAGCAGTGAAAGGTGGGGCAGAGAGTACCAAGAGACCCAGTACTTC.